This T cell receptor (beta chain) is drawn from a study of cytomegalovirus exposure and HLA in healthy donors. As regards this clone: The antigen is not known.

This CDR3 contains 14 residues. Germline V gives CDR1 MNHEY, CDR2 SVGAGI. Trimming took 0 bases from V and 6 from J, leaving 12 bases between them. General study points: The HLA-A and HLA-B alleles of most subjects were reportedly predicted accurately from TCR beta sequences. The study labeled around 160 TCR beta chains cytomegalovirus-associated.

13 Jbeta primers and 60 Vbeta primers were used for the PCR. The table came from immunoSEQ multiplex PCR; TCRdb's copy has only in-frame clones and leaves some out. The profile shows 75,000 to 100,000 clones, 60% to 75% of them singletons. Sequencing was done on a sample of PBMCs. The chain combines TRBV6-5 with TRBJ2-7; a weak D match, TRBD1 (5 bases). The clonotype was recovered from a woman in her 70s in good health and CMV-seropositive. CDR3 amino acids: CASSYSQGRSEQYF. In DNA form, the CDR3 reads TGTGCCAGCAGTTACTCGCAGGGCCGAAGCGAGCAGTACTTC.